Listed below are T cell receptor beta chains from one sample, sequenced in a study of blood T cell repertoires in COVID-19. Using immunoSEQ multiplex PCR, the repertoire was profiled, and TCRdb retains in-frame clones only, with some absent. Of approximately 70,000 clones in the sample, about 87% were seen once. Sequencing was performed on peripheral blood. These receptors all stem from a woman of 80 years or more with active COVID-19. CDR3s include the opening cysteine and the closing phenylalanine or tryptophan. D genes are given only for firm matches. A row's size may be missing; if present it is once, few, many or a size class.

v_call	clone_size	d_call	j_call	cdr3_nt	cdr3_aa
TRBV28	NA	TRBD2	TRBJ2-1	TGTGCCAGCAGTGCCCGGACTAGCGGGAGCTATGAGCAGTTCTTC	CASSARTSGSYEQFF
TRBV20-1	NA	NA	TRBJ2-3	TGCAGTGCTAGTTCTAGCAGGGGCCCAGATACGCAGTATTTT	CSASSSRGPDTQYF
TRBV7-2	NA	TRBD1	TRBJ2-5	TGTGCCAGCAGCCGGCCGGGACAGGGTGGGCAGGAGACCCAGTACTTC	CASSRPGQGGQETQYF
TRBV7-9	once	TRBD1	TRBJ2-1	TGTGCCAAACGGGACAGGGGATACAATGAGCAGTTCTTC	CAKRDRGYNEQFF
TRBV6-5	NA	NA	TRBJ1-2	TGTGCCAGCAGCCTCCGGGGGTACTATGGCTACACCTTC	CASSLRGYYGYTF
TRBV12-3/TRBV12-4	NA	NA	TRBJ1-2	TGTGCCAGCAGTTTGGCAGGACTCTATGGCTACACCTTC	CASSLAGLYGYTF
TRBV9	NA	NA	TRBJ2-7	TGTGCCAGCAGCGTAGCTACAGGGCCAACCTACGAGCAGTACTTC	CASSVATGPTYEQYF
TRBV7-2	NA	TRBD2	TRBJ2-1	TGTGCCAGCAGCTTGGCGGGGGCCTACAATGAGCAGTTCTTC	CASSLAGAYNEQFF
TRBV5-4	NA	TRBD2	TRBJ2-1	TGTGCCAGCAGCTTGGATCCGGGAGGGAGGTATGAGCAGTTCTTC	CASSLDPGGRYEQFF
TRBV7-9	NA	TRBD1	TRBJ1-6	TGTGCCAGCAGCCGCATGGGACAGACTAATTCACCCCTCCACTTT	CASSRMGQTNSPLHF
TRBV7-8	NA	NA	TRBJ2-1	TGTGCCAGCAGCTTATTACCGGTTAATGAGCAGTTCTTC	CASSLLPVNEQFF
TRBV6-5	NA	TRBD2	TRBJ2-3	TGTGCCAGCAGTAAGACTAGCCGGGGTACGCAGTATTTT	CASSKTSRGTQYF
TRBV2	NA	TRBD1	TRBJ1-1	TGTGCCAGCAGTCCGGACAGGGAGAACACTGAAGCTTTCTTT	CASSPDRENTEAFF
TRBV6-6	NA	TRBD1	TRBJ1-5	TGTGCCAGCAGTATCTTCGCACAGGGGGGTAGGCAGCCCCAGCATTTT	CASSIFAQGGRQPQHF
TRBV5-4	once	TRBD1	TRBJ2-1	TGTGCCAGCAGCCTAGGGACAGAGCTCTACAATGAGCAGTTCTTC	CASSLGTELYNEQFF